This T cell receptor (beta chain) originates from a study of cytomegalovirus exposure and HLA in healthy donors. The study's findings and limits: An Asian-associated ancestry cluster reportedly showed fewer N-insertions than the roughly 700-donor mean in a later analysis.

The PCR ran on 60 Vbeta and 13 Jbeta primers. TCRdb's table, derived via immunoSEQ multiplex PCR, lists solely in-frame clones and lacks some. The sample lists a few hundred thousand clones, about 90% occurring once. The junction had 6 bases not matched to a gene; V was cut back by 4 bases and J by 0 bases. Germline V gene lookup returns CDR1 KGHSY and CDR2 FQNENV. CDR3 size: 15 residues. Sampled while nominally healthy, donors likely had unrecorded immune exposures. About this clone: The target antigen is unknown.

This sequence originates from a girl aged 2 to 9 in good health and CMV-seronegative. Sequencing input: PBMCs. The chain links TRBV16 to TRBJ2-7; 7 bases match TRBD2. The DNA for the CDR3 is TGTGCCAGCAGCCCTGGGCTAGCGGCCTCCTACGAGCAGTACTTC. Translating gives CASSPGLAASYEQYF.